This entry concerns a single T cell receptor (beta chain). These data come from a study of T cell responses to AZD1222 COVID-19 vaccine. TCRdb's table, derived via immunoSEQ multiplex PCR, lists solely in-frame clones and lacks some. The sample lists about 140,000 clones; approximately 92% were seen once. The CDR3 extends over 14 amino acids. Per germline, CDR1 SGDLS and CDR2 YYNGEE. V gave up 0 bases and J gave up 1 base, with 5 bases separating them. The material was peripheral blood, obtained 28 days after the second AZD1222 dose. The receptor was isolated from an adult who received the AZD1222 COVID-19 vaccine. The V and J genes are TRBV9 and TRBJ1-5; TRBD1 is a possible D gene (5 bases). In DNA form, the CDR3 reads TGTGCCAGCAGCGTAGGACAGAGCAATCAGCCCCAGCATTTT. This sequence encodes CASSVGQSNQPQHF.